This T cell receptor (beta chain) was recorded in a study of T cell responses to AZD1222 COVID-19 vaccine. TCRdb's table, derived via immunoSEQ multiplex PCR, lists solely in-frame clones and lacks some. The sample consists of around 83,000 clones, about 82% of them appearing once. For this clone: Antigen: not known.

Findings of the study overall: Spike-specific TCR breadth rose after two AZD1222 doses, and depth rose as well. The study reported that nearly half of spike-specific TCRs target unmutated variant regions.

Sequences were derived from peripheral blood, sampled on day 0 of AZD1222 vaccination. The clonotype originates from an adult in good health.

The CDR3 DNA reads as TGCGCCAGCAGTATGGTGTCGGGGAATCAGCCCCAGCATTTT. Its protein product is CASSMVSGNQPQHF. The chain couples TRBV4-3 to TRBJ1-5, with D hard to call. Germline CDR1 LGHNA, CDR2 YSLEER. The CDR3 spans 14 residues. V shed 6 bases and J shed 4 bases, with 13 bases lying between them.